This T cell receptor (beta chain) was captured in a study of shared clonotypes between healthy human individuals. About the research overall: Per donor, three plates held CD4 naive cells, three held CD4 memory, two held CD8 naive and one held CD8 memory. Whole-study results and caveats: Approximately 4.9% of naive CD4 clonotypes were shared across a few donors.

Adult donors, all healthy and HIV-negative, had no recent acute infections or vaccinations. Original processing methods: ImmunoSEQ only sent back junction sequences with no quality scores, so filtering was done differently. The repertoire was sequenced with immunoSEQ multiplex PCR; TCRdb's copy has only in-frame clones and lacks some. That table furnishes V, J and clone size, whereas the DNA furnished D and trimming. The repertoire consists of about 600,000 clones, with around 97% occurring once and the leading ten covering about 0.06%. For this clone: The antigen is not known.

The germline V and J ends were trimmed by 5 bases and 5 bases, with 15 bases remaining between them. Germline CDR1 MDHEN, CDR2 SYDVKM. This CDR3 has 14 residues. The clonotype was recovered from a woman under 40 in good health. Sequencing used naive CD4+ T cells sorted from blood. Subset indicated: CD45RA+ positively selected. The chain carries TRBV28 and TRBJ2-5; tentatively, D is TRBD1 or TRBD2 (5 bases each). The CDR3 DNA follows: TGTGCCAGCAGTAGCCCGGGACGGTTCGAGACCCAGTACTTC. It is translated as CASSSPGRFETQYF.